This TCR beta chain was sequenced during a study of T cell responses to AZD1222 COVID-19 vaccine. The repertoire was sequenced with immunoSEQ multiplex PCR; TCRdb's copy has only in-frame clones and lacks some. This table holds about 170,000 clones, just over 90% found once. Germline V gene data show CDR1 as SGDLS and CDR2 as YYNGEE. Trimming cost V 4 bases and J 3 bases, with 14 bases left between them. The CDR3 spans 15 residues. This specimen consisted of peripheral blood, obtained on day 0 of AZD1222 vaccination. The chain joins TRBV9 to TRBJ1-3; possibly TRBD1 for D (6 bases). This receptor was obtained from an adult in good health. CDR3 sequence (DNA): TGTGCCAGCAGCCCCCGGACAGCCCTTGGAAACACCATATATTTT. It is translated as CASSPRTALGNTIYF.